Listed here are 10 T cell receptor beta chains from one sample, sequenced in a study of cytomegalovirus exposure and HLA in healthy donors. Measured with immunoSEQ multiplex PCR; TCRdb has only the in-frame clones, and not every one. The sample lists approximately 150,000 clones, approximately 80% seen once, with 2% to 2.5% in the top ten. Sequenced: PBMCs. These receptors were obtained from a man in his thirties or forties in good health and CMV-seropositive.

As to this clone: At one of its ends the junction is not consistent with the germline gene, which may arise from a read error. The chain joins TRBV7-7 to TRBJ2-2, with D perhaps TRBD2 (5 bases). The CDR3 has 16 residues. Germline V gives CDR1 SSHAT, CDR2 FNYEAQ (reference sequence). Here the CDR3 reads CASSLGSGLGAGELFF. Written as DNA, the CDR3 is TGTGCTAGCAGCTTAGGATCAGGACTCGGGGCCGGGGAGCTGTTTTTT.

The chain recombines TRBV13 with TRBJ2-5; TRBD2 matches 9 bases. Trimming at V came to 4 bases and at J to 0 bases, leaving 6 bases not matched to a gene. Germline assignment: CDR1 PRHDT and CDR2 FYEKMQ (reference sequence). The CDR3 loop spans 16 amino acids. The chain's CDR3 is CASSSSSGGNQETQYF. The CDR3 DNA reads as TGTGCCAGCAGCTCCTCCAGCGGGGGGAACCAAGAGACCCAGTACTTC.

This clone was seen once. The CDR3 sequence is CARQYRDRGYTNEKLFF. CDR3 nucleotides: TGCGCCAGACAGTATAGGGACAGGGGGTATACTAATGAAAAACTGTTTTTT. The V and J genes are TRBV5-1 and TRBJ1-4; 11 bases align to TRBD1. Germline V gene sequence: CDR1 SGHRS, CDR2 YFSETQ. This CDR3 has 17 residues. The trim removed 8 bases at V and 2 bases at J, leaving 11 bases unmatched.

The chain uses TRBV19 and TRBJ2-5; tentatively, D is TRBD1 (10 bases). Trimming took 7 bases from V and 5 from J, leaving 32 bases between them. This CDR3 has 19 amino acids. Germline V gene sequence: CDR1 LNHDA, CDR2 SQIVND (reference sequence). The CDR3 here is CASKRVMGQGTSHLETQYF. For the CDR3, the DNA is TGTGCCAGTAAAAGGGTCATGGGACAGGGGACTAGCCATCTGGAGACCCAGTACTTC.

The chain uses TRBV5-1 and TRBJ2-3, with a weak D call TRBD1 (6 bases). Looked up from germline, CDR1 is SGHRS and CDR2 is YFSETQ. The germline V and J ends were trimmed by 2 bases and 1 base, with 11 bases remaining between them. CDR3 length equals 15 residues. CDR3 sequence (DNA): TGCGCCAGCAGCTTAGCAGGGGTCGGCACAGATACGCAGTATTTT. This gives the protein CASSLAGVGTDTQYF.

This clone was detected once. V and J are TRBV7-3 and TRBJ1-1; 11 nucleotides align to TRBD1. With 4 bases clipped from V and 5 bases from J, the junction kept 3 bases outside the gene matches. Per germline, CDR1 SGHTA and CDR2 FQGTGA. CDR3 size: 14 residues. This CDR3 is CASSSGQGATEAFF. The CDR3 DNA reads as TGTGCCAGCAGCTCCGGACAGGGGGCAACTGAAGCTTTCTTT.

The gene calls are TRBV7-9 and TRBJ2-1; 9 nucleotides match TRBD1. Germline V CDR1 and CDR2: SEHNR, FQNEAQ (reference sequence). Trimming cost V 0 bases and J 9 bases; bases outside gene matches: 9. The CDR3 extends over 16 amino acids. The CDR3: CASSLARDRGETEQFF. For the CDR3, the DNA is TGTGCCAGCAGCTTAGCGCGCGACAGGGGGGAAACTGAGCAGTTCTTC.

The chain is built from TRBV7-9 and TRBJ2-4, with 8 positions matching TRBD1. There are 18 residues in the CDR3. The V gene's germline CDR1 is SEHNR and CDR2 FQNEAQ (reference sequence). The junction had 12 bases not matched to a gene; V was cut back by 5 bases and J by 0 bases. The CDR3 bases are TGTGCCAGCAGCGCTCCACAGACAGGGGTACTAGCCAAAAACATTCAGTACTTC. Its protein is CASSAPQTGVLAKNIQYF. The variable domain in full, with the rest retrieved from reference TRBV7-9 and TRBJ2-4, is DTGVSQNPRHKITKRGQNVTFRCDPISEHNRLYWYRQTLGQGPEFLTYFQNEAQLEKSRLLSDRFSAERPKGSFSTLEIQRTEQGDSAMYLCASSAPQTGVLAKNIQYFGAGTRLSVL.

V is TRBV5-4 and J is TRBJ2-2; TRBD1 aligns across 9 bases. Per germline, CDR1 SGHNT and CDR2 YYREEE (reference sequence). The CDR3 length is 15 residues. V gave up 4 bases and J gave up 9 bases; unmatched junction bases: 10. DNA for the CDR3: TGTGCCAGCAGCGTAGACAGGGGGGGAGAGCGGGAGCTGTTTTTT. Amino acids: CASSVDRGGERELFF.

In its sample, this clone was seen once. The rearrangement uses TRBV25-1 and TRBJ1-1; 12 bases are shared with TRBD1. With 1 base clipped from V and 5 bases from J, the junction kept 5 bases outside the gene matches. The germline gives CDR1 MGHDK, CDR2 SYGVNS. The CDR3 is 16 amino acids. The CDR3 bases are TGTGCCAGCAGTGAATCGGGACAGGGGGCCGGAACTGAAGCTTTCTTT. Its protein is CASSESGQGAGTEAFF.